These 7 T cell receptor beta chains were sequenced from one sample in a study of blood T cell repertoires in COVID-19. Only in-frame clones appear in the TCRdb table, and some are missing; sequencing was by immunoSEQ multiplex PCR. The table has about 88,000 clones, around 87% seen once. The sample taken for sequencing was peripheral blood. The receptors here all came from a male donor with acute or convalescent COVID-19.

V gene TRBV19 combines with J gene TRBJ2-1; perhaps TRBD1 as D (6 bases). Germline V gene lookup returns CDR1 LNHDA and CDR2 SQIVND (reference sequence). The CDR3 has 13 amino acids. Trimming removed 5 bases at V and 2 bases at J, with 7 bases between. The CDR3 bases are TGTGCCAGTAGTCGGACAGCCTACAATGAGCAGTTCTTC. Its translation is CASSRTAYNEQFF.

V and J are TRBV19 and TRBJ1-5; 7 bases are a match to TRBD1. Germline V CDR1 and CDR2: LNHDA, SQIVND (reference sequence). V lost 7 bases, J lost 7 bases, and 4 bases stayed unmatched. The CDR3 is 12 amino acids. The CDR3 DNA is TGTGCCAGTACAGACAGGGTCCAGCCCCAGCATTTT. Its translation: CASTDRVQPQHF.

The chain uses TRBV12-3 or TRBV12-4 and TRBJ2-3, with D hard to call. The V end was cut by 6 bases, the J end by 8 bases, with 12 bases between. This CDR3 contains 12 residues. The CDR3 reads CASSSVTGTQYF. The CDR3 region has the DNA TGTGCCAGCAGCTCTGTAACGGGTACGCAGTATTTT.

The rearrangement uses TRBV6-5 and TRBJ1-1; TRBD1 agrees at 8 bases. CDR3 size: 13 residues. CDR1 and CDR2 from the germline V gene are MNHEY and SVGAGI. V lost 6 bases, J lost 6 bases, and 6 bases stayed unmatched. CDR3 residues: CASRGQVSPEAFF. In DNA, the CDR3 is TGTGCCAGCAGGGGACAGGTGTCTCCTGAAGCTTTCTTT.

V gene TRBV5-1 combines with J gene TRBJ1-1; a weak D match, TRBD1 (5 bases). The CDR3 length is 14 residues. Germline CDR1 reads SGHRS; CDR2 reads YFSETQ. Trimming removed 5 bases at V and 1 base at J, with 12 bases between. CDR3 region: CASRPQGGNTEAFF. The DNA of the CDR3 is TGCGCCAGCAGACCGCAGGGCGGGAACACTGAAGCTTTCTTT.

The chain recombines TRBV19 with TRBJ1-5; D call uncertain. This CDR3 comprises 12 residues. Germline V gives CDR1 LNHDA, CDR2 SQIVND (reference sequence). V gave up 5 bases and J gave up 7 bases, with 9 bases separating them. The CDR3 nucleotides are TGTGCCAGTAGTGTCTTCGGGCAGCCCCAGCATTTT. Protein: CASSVFGQPQHF.

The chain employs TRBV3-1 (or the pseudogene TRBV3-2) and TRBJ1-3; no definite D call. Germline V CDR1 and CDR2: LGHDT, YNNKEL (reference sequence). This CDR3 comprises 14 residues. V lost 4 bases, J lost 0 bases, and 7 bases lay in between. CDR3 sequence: CASSRRDSGNTIYF. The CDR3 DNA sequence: TGTGCCAGCAGCCGACGGGACTCTGGAAACACCATATATTTT.